The rows below give T cell receptor beta chains drawn from one sample of a study of cytomegalovirus exposure and HLA in healthy donors. TCRdb's table, derived via immunoSEQ multiplex PCR, lists solely in-frame clones and lacks some. This table has approximately 160,000 clones, about 73% appearing once. The sequencing sample was made of PBMCs. The receptors derive from a woman aged 45-60 years in good health and CMV-seropositive. Each CDR3 is given with its conserved first and last residue. A D gene is named only where the DNA matches it firmly. Part of the rows lack a size; the others show once, few, many or a class for expanded clones.

14	TRBV4-1	NA	few	TRBJ2-5	TGCGCCAGCAGCCAAGTAGGTAGCGGAGAGACCCAGTACTTC	CASSQVGSGETQYF
13	TRBV5-1	NA	NA	TRBJ1-1	TGCGCCAGCAGCCCTACGGGACAAACTGAAGCTTTCTTT	CASSPTGQTEAFF
15	TRBV18	TRBD1	NA	TRBJ1-3	TGTGCCAGCTCACCATCGACAGGGGGCGGAAACACCATATATTTT	CASSPSTGGGNTIYF
11	TRBV10-3	NA	NA	TRBJ2-3	TGTGCCATCGATCGGGGGGATACGCAGTATTTT	CAIDRGDTQYF
15	TRBV4-1	NA	NA	TRBJ2-5	TGCGCCAGCAGCCACCGCCGGGACACTCGGGAGACCCAGTACTTC	CASSHRRDTRETQYF
16	TRBV21-1	NA	once	TRBJ1-2	TGTGCCAGCAGCATTAGAGGGAAGGGGAGGGTCTATGGCTACACCTTC	CASSIRGKGRVYGYTF
14	TRBV19	TRBD1	NA	TRBJ1-5	TGTGCCAGTAGTATAAGCAGGGGGAATCAGCCCCAGCATTTT	CASSISRGNQPQHF
16	TRBV14	NA	NA	TRBJ2-3	TGTGCCAGCAGCCATGATAGCGGCATAAGGACAGATACGCAGTATTTT	CASSHDSGIRTDTQYF
14	TRBV7-9	TRBD1	NA	TRBJ2-3	TGTGCCAGCAGACCGGGACAGGGGGCGAATACGCAGTATTTT	CASRPGQGANTQYF
15	TRBV6-5	TRBD1	few	TRBJ1-1	TGTGCCAGCAGTTACCAAAGGGACAGCTTTACTGAAGCTTTCTTT	CASSYQRDSFTEAFF
14	TRBV6-6	TRBD1	NA	TRBJ2-5	TGTGCCAGCAGTTCTCCAGGGGGCGGAGAGACCCAGTACTTC	CASSSPGGGETQYF
16	TRBV28	TRBD2	NA	TRBJ2-7	TGTGCCAGCAGTTTTGATGGCGGGAGCGGATCCCACGAGCAGTACTTC	CASSFDGGSGSHEQYF
12	TRBV29-1	NA	few	TRBJ1-2	TGCAGCGCGGACAATTTCAACTATGGCTACACCTTC	CSADNFNYGYTF
13	TRBV6-1	NA	NA	TRBJ1-3	TGTGCCAGCAGCGCCCTAGGAGGAAACACCATATATTTT	CASSALGGNTIYF
15	TRBV4-1	TRBD2	NA	TRBJ2-1	TGCGCCAGCAGCCCCACGGGACTAGCTAACAATGAGCAGTTCTTC	CASSPTGLANNEQFF
13	TRBV6-7	NA	NA	TRBJ2-5	TGTGCCAGCAGTTCTAAGGGGCCAGAGACCCAGTACTTC	CASSSKGPETQYF
13	TRBV2	TRBD1	NA	TRBJ1-5	TGTGCCAGCAGAAGGACAGGGGGCGAGCCCCAGCATTTT	CASRRTGGEPQHF
14	TRBV4-1	NA	few	TRBJ1-2	TGCGCCAGCAGCCCCGGTAGAGATAACTATGGCTACACCTTC	CASSPGRDNYGYTF
18	TRBV7-9	NA	once	TRBJ2-7	TGTGCCAGCAGCTTAGGTCCCGCCGGAGCTATTTTCTCCTACGAGCAGTACTTC	CASSLGPAGAIFSYEQYF
17	TRBV5-1	TRBD2	NA	TRBJ2-5	TGCGCCAGCAGCTTAATTTCTAGCGGGGGGTATCAAGAGACCCAGTACTTC	CASSLISSGGYQETQYF
14	TRBV18	TRBD1	NA	TRBJ1-2	TGTGCCAGCTCACCACGCGACAGGGGGGAAGGCTACACCTTC	CASSPRDRGEGYTF
12	TRBV4-1	NA	NA	TRBJ2-2	TGCGCCAGCAGCCCACCAGGGGCCGAGCTGTTTTTT	CASSPPGAELFF
15	TRBV5-1	TRBD2	NA	TRBJ2-1	TGCGCCAGTACTCTAGCGGGGGCCAGACGGAATGAGCAGTTCTTC	CASTLAGARRNEQFF
15	TRBV5-4	TRBD1	NA	TRBJ1-6	TGTGCCAGCAGCCTGGGACAGGGGACAGTCAAACCCCTCCACTTT	CASSLGQGTVKPLHF